This TCR beta chain came from a study of T cells after yellow fever vaccination. Study-wide context: Fractions with few cells were prepared using SMART-Seq v4 Ultra Low Input.

This clonotype was seen ten or more times. Its antigen is not known. Findings of the study overall: After the booster, 96% of CD4 and about 90% of CD8 primary-response clones were re-detected. The secondary response was weaker, and its peak arrived faster, on day 5 versus 15.

Germline V gene lookup returns CDR1 SGHRS and CDR2 YFSETQ. The germline V and J ends were trimmed by 4 bases and 6 bases, with 10 bases remaining between them. The CDR3 is made up of 12 amino acids. UMIs and a universal primer site were added when TCR cDNA was made by 5'RACE template switching. One entry per CDR3 protein results from TCRdb running MiXCR on the 5' RACE reads. The table includes 50,000 or so distinct CDR3 sequences, about 7.4% detected once. The source material was CD8+ T cells sorted from PBMCs, sampled roughly 14 days after the first yellow fever vaccination. The clonotype was recovered from a man in his late teens or twenties who received the YFV17D yellow fever vaccine. The chain combines TRBV5-1 with TRBJ2-5; D not resolved. The CDR3 coding sequence is TGCGCCAGCAGCAGCGAGAGGAAGACCCAGTACTTC. It codes for CASSSERKTQYF.